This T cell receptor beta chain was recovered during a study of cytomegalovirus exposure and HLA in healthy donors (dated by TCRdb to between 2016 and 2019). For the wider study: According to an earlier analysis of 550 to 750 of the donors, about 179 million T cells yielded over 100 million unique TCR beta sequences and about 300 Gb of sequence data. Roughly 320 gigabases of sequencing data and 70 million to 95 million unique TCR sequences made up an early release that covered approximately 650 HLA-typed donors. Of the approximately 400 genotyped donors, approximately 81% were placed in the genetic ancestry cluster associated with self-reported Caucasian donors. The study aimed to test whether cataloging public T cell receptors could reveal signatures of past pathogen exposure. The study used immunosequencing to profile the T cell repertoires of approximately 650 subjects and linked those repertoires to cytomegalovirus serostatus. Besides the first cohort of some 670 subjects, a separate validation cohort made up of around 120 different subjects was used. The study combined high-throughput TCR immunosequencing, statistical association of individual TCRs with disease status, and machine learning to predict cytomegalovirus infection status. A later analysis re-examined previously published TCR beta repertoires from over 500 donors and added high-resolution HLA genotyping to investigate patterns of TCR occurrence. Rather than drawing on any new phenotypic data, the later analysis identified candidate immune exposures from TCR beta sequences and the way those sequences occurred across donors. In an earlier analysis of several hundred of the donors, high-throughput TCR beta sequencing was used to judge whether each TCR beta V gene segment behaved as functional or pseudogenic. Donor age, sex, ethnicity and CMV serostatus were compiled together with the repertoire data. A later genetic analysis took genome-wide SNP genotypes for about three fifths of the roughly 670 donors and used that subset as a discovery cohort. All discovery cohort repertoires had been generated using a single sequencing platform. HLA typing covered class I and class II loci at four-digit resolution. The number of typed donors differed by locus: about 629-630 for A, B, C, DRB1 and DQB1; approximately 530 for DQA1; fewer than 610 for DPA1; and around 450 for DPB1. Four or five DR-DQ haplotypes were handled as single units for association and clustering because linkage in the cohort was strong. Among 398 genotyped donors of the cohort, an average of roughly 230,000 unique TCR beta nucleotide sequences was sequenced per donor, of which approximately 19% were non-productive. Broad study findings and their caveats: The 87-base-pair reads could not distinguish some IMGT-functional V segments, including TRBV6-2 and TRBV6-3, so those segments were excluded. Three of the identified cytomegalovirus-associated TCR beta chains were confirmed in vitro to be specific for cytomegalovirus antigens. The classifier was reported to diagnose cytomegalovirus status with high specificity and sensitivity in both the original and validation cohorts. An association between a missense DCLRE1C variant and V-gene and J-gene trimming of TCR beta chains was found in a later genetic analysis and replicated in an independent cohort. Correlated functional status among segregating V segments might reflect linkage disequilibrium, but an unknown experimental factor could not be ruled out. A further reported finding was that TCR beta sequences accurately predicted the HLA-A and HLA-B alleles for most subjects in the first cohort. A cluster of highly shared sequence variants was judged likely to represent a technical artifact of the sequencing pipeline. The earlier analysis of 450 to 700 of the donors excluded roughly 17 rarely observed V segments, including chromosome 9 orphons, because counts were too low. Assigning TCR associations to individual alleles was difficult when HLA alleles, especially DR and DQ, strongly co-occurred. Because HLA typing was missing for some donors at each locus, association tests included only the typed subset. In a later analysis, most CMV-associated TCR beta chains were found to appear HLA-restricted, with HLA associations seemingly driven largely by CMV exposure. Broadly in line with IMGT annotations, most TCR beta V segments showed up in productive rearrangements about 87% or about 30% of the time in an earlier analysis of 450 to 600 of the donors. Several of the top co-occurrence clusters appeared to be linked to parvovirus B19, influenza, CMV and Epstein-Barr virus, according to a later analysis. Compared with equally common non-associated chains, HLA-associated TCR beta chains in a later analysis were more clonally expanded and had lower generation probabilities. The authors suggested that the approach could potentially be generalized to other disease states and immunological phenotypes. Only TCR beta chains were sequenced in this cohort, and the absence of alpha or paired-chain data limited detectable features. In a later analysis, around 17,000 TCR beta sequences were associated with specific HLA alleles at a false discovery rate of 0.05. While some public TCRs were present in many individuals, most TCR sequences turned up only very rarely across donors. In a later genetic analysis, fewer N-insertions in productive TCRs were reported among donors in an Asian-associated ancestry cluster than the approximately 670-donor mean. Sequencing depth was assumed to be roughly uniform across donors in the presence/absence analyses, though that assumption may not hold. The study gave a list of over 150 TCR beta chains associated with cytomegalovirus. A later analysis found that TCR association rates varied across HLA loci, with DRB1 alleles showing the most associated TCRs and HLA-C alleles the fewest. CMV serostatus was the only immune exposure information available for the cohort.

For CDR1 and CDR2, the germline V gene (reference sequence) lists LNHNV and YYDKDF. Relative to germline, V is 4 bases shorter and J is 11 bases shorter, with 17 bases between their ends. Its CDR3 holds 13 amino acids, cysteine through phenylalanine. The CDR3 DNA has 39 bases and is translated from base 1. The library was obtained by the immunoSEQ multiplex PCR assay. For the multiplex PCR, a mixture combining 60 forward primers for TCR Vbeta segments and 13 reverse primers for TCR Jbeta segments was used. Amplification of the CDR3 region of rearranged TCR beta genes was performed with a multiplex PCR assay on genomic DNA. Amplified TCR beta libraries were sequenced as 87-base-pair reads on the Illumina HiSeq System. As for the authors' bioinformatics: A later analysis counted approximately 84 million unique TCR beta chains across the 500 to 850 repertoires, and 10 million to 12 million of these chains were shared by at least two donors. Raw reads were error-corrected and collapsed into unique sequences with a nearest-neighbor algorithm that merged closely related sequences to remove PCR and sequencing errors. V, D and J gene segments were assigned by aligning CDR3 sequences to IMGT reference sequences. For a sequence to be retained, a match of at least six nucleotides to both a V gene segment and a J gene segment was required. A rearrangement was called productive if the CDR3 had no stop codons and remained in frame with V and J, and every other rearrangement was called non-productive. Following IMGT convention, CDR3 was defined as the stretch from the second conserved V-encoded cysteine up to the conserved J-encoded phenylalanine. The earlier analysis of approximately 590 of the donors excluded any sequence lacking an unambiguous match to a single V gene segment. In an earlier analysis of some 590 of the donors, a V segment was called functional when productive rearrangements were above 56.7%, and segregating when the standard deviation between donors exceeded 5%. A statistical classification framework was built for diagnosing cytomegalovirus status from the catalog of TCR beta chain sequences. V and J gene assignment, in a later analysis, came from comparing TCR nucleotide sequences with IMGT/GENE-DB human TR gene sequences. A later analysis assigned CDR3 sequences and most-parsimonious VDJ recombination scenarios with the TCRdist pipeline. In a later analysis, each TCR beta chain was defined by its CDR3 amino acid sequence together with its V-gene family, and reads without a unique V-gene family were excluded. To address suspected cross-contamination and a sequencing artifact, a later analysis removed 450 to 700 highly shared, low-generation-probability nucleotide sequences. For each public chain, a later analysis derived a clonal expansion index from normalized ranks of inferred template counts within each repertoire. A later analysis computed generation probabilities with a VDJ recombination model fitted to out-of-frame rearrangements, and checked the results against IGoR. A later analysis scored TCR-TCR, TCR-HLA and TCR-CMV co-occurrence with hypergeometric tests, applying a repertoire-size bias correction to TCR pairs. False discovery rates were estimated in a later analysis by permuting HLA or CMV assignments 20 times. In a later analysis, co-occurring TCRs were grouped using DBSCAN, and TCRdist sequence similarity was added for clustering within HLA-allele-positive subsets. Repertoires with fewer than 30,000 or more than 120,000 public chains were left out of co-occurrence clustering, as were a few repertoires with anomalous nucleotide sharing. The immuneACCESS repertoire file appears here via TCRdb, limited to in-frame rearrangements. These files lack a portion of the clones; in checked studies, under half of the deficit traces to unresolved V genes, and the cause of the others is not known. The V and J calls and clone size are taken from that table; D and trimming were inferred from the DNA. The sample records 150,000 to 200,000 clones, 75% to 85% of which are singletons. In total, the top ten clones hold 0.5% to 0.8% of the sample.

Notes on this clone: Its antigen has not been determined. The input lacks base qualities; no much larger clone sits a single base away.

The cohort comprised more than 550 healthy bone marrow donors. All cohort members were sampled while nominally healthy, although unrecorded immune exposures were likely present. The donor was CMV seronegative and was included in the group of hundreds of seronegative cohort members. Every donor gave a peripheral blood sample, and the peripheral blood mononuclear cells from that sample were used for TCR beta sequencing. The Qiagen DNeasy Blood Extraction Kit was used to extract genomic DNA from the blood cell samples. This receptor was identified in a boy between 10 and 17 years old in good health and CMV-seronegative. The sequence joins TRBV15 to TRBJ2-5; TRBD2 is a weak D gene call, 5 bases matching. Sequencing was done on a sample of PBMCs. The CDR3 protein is CATSKDPDGEQYF. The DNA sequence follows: TGTGCCACCAGCAAGGATCCGGACGGGGAGCAGTACTTC.